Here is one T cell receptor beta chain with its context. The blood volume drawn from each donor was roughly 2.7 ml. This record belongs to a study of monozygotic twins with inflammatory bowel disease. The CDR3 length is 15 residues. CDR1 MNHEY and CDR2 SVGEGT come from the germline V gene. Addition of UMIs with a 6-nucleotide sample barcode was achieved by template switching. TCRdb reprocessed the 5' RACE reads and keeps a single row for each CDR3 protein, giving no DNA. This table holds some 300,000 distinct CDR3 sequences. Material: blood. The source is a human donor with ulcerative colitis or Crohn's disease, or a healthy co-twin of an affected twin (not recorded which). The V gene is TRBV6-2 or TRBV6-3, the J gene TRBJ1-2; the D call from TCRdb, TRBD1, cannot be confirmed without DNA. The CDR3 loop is CASSSIPGDSYGYTF.